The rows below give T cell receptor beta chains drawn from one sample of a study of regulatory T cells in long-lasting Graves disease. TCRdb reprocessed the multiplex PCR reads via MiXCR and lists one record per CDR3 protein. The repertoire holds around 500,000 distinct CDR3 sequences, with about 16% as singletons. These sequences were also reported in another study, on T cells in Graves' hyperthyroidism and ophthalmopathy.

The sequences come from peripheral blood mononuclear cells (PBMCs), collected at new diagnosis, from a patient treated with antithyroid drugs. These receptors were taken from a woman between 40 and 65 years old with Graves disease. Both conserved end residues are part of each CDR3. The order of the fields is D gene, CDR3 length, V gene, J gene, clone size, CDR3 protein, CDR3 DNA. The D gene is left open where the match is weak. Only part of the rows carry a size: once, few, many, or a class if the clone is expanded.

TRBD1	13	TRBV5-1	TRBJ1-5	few	CASRQGNNQPQHF	TGCGCCAGCAGACAGGGGAACAATCAGCCCCAGCATTTT
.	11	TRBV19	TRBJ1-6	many	CASSDNSPLHF	TGTGCCAGTTCGGATAATTCACCCCTCCACTTT
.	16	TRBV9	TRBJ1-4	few	CASSVDQELGNEKLFF	TGTGCCAGCAGCGTAGACCAGGAGTTGGGAAATGAAAAACTGTTTTTT
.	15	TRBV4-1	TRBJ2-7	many	CASSQGTASSYEQYF	TGCGCCAGCTCCCAAGGGACCGCGAGCTCCTACGAGCAGTACTTC
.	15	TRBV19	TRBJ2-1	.	CASSIWGPRGNEQFF	TGTGCCAGTAGTATTTGGGGGCCTCGGGGAAATGAGCAGTTCTTC
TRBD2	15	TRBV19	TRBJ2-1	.	CASSQTSGGHNEQFF	TGTGCCAGTAGTCAAACTAGCGGGGGTCACAATGAGCAGTTCTTC
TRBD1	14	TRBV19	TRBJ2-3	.	CATQQGARTDTQYF	TGTGCCACCCAACAGGGGGCTCGCACAGATACGCAGTATTTT
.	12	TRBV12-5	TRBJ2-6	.	CASGLGSSVLTF	TGTGCTAGTGGTCTGGGCTCCAGCGTCCTGACTTTC
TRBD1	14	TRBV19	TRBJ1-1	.	CASRGQGTNTEAFF	TGTGCCAGTAGGGGACAGGGGACGAACACTGAAGCTTTCTTT
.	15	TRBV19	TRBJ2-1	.	CASSMGNSGYNEQFF	TGTGCCAGTAGTATGGGTAACTCGGGCTACAATGAGCAGTTCTTC
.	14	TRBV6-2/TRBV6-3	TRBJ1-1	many	CASSLAGGRTEAFF	TGTGCCAGCAGTTTGGCGGGGGGGCGAACTGAAGCTTTCTTT
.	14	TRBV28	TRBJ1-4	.	CASNGGTGNEKLFF	TGTGCCAGCAATGGGGGGACGGGTAATGAAAAACTGTTTTTT
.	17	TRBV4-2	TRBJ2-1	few	CASSQEFTGGADNEQFF	TGTGCCAGCAGCCAAGAATTTACGGGGGGCGCGGACAATGAGCAGTTCTTC